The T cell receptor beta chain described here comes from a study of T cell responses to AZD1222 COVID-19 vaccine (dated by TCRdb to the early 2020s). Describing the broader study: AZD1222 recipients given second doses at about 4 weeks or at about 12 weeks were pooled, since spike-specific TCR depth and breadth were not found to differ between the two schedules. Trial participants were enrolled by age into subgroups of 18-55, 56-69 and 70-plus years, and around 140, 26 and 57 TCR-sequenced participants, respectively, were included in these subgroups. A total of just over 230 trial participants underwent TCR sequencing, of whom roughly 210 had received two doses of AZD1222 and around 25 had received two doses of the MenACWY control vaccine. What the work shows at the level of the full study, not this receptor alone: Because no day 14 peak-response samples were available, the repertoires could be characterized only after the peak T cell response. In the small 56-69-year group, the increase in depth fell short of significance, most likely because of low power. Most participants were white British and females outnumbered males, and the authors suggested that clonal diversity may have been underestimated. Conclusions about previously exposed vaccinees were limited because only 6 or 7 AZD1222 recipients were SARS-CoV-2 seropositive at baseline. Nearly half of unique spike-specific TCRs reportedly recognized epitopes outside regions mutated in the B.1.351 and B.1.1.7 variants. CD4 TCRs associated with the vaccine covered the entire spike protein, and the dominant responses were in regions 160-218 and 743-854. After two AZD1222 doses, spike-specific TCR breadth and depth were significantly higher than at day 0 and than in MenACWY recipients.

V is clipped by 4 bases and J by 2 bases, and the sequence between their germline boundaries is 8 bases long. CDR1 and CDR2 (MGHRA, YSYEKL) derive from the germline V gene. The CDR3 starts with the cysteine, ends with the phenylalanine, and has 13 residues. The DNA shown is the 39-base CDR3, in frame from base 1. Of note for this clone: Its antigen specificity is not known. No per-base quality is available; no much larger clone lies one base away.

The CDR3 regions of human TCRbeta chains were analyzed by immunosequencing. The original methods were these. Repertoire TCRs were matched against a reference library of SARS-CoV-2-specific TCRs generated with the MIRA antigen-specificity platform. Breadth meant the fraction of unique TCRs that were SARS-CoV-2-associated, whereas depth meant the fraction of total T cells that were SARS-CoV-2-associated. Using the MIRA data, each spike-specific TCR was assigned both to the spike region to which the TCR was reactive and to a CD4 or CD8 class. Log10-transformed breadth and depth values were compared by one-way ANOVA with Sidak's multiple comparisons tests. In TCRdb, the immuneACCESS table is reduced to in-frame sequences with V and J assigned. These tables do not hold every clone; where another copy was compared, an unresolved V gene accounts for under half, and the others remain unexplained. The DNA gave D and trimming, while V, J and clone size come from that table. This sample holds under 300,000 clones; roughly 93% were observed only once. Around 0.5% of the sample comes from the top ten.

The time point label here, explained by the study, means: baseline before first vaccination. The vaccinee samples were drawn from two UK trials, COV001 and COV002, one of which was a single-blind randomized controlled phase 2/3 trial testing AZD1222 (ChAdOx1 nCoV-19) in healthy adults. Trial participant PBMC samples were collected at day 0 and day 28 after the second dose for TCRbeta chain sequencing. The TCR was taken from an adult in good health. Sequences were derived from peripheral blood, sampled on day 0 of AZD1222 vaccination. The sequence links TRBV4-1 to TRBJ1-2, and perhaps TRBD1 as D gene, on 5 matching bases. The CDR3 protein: CASSLQANYGYTF. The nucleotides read TGCGCCAGCAGCCTACAGGCAAACTATGGCTACACCTTC.